This passage covers 20 T cell receptor beta chains from one sample sequenced in a study of T cell responses to AZD1222 COVID-19 vaccine. Using immunoSEQ multiplex PCR, the repertoire was profiled, and TCRdb retains in-frame clones only, with some absent. The sample lists roughly 150,000 clones; roughly 89% were seen once. Source: peripheral blood, taken on day 0 of AZD1222 vaccination. The receptors come from an adult in good health.

J is TRBJ1-1 and V is TRBV30, with D perhaps TRBD1 (5 bases). The CDR3 consists of 12 residues. Trimming took 8 bases from V and 2 from J, leaving 12 bases between them. CDR1 and CDR2 from the germline V gene are GTSNPN and SVGIG (reference sequence). Here the CDR3 DNA reads TGTGCCATTGACAGAACCAACACTGAAGCTTTCTTT. Translated, it gives CAIDRTNTEAFF. Combining the CDR3 with reference TRBV30 and TRBJ1-1 gives the whole variable domain SQTIHQWPATLVQPVGSPLSLECTVEGTSNPNLYWYRQAAGRGLQLLFYSVGIGQISSEVPQNLSASRPQDRQFILSSKKLLLSDSGFYLCAIDRTNTEAFFGQGTRLTVV.

This clone was seen once. This chain uses TRBV4-2 with TRBJ2-1; TRBD2 matches 14 bases. J gave up 7 bases and V 0 bases, and 11 bases lay outside the gene matches. The CDR3 is 19 amino acids. Germline-derived CDR1 and CDR2 are LGHNA and YNFKEQ. The CDR3 loop is CASSQDKTSGRGRLNEQFF. CDR3 in DNA: TGTGCCAGCAGCCAAGATAAGACTAGCGGGAGGGGGAGGTTGAATGAGCAGTTCTTC.

The rearrangement joins TRBV16 to TRBJ1-2; 8 bases map to TRBD1. Germline trimming cut 2 bases from V and 2 bases from J; bases unmatched to any gene: 4. The CDR3 is 15 amino acids. Germline-derived CDR1 and CDR2 are KGHSY and FQNENV. The CDR3 region is CASSQGQGANYGYTF. CDR3 DNA: TGTGCCAGCAGCCAAGGGCAGGGGGCCAACTATGGCTACACCTTC.

This clone was counted once. The chain has TRBV7-3 and TRBJ1-1; D is unclear. Trimming shortened V by 5 bases and J by 2 bases, and 9 bases separated the two germline ends. The germline V gene has CDR1 SGHTA and CDR2 FQGTGA. The CDR3 consists of 13 residues. CDR3 DNA sequence: TGTGCCAGCAGCCCGAGACCCAACACTGAAGCTTTCTTT. It yields the protein CASSPRPNTEAFF.

The chain couples TRBV7-9 to TRBJ2-3; no reliable D call. The ends were cut back, 3 bases at V and 0 bases at J, with 1 base in the middle. Per germline, CDR1 SEHNR and CDR2 FQNEAQ (reference sequence). CDR3 length: 12 residues. CDR3 loop: CASSFSTDTQYF. The CDR3 nucleotides read TGTGCCAGCAGCTTTAGCACAGATACGCAGTATTTT.

This chain joins TRBV7-3 and TRBJ2-5, with D unresolved. The V end lost 5 bases, the J end lost 5 bases, and 15 bases lay between the germline ends. Germline CDR1 reads SGHTA; CDR2 reads FQGTGA. The CDR3 has 14 residues. The CDR3 DNA sequence: TGTGCCAGCAGCCCCCTAGGGCCTGGGGAGACCCAGTACTTC. Protein sequence: CASSPLGPGETQYF.

The chain has TRBV4-3 and TRBJ1-4, with no clear D. This CDR3 is 12 amino acids long. CDR1 and CDR2 from the germline V gene are LGHNA and YSLEER. Trimming shortened V by 6 bases and J by 8 bases, and 10 bases separated the two germline ends. The CDR3 region has the DNA TGCGCCAGCAGGTCGGAGGGCGAAAAACTGTTTTTT. Protein product: CASRSEGEKLFF.

V is TRBV19 and J is TRBJ1-3, with a possible D match to TRBD1 (6 bases). V was trimmed by 10 bases and J by 0 bases, leaving 10 bases between them. The CDR3 extends over 13 amino acids. Germline CDR1 and CDR2: LNHDA and SQIVND (reference sequence). In DNA form, the CDR3 reads TGTGCCACGAGGGGGTACTCTGGAAACACCATATATTTT. Translating it yields CATRGYSGNTIYF.

The rearrangement links TRBV9 to TRBJ2-5; a possible D gene is TRBD1 (5 bases). V was pared by 0 bases and J by 2 bases, with 14 bases between. CDR1 and CDR2 from the germline V gene are SGDLS and YYNGEE. The CDR3 is 16 amino acids. The CDR3 protein is CASSVEWGRPQETQYF. The CDR3, as DNA: TGTGCCAGCAGCGTAGAATGGGGCAGGCCTCAAGAGACCCAGTACTTC.

This clone showed up just a few times. The chain combines TRBV19 with TRBJ2-2, with TRBD2 as a possible D gene (6 bases). CDR1 is LNHDA, CDR2 SQIVND, per germline (reference sequence). The CDR3 totals 15 residues. Trimming removed 6 bases from V and 4 bases from J, with 15 bases in between. CDR3 region: CASRTDGSSTGELFF. Here the CDR3 DNA reads TGTGCCAGTAGGACGGACGGGAGCTCCACCGGGGAGCTGTTTTTT.

This chain uses TRBV27 with TRBJ1-3; D possibly corresponds to TRBD1 (5 bases). The V end lost 2 bases, the J end lost 3 bases, and 11 bases lay between the germline ends. Per the germline V gene, CDR1 is MNHEY and CDR2 is SMNVEV (reference sequence). The CDR3 is made up of 15 amino acids. The CDR3 region has the DNA TGTGCCAGCAGTTTAGCCGGGACTCTTGGAAACACCATATATTTT. This translates into CASSLAGTLGNTIYF.

V and J are TRBV30 and TRBJ2-7; no reliable D call. This CDR3 has 11 residues. Trimming shortened V by 2 bases and J by 10 bases, and 12 bases separated the two germline ends. CDR1 is GTSNPN and CDR2 is SVGIG in the germline V gene (reference sequence). This CDR3 reads CAWSSGATQYF. CDR3 sequence (DNA): TGTGCCTGGAGTTCAGGAGCCACTCAGTACTTC.

The V and J genes are TRBV5-6 and TRBJ1-1; 8 positions agree with TRBD1. Germline values: CDR1 SGHDT, CDR2 YYEEEE. This CDR3 contains 18 residues. V lost 4 bases and J lost 4; bases outside the gene matches: 18. The CDR3: CASSDGRIIRTGSTEAFF. CDR3 nucleotide sequence: TGTGCCAGCAGCGACGGGAGGATAATCCGGACAGGGAGCACTGAAGCTTTCTTT.

The chain combines TRBV10-2 with TRBJ1-4; 7 bases align to TRBD1. J was trimmed by 6 bases and V by 2 bases; bases with no gene match: 3. Germline-derived CDR1 and CDR2 are WSHSY and SAAADI. The CDR3 sequence is 14 residues long. CDR3 amino acids: CASSEGQGDEKLFF. The DNA for the CDR3 is TGCGCCAGCAGTGAGGGTCAGGGGGATGAAAAACTGTTTTTT.

The chain recombines TRBV11-2 with TRBJ1-4; a weak D match, TRBD1 (5 bases). Trimming removed 1 base from V and 1 base from J, with 10 bases in between. CDR1 is SGHAT, CDR2 FQNNGV, per germline. This CDR3 is 16 amino acids long. The CDR3 DNA is TGTGCCAGCAGCTTAGCGGGAGACAGAACTAATGAAAAACTGTTTTTT. Encoded protein: CASSLAGDRTNEKLFF.

This clone occurred once. The chain recombines TRBV30 with TRBJ1-5; tentatively, D is TRBD1 (5 bases). The length of the CDR3 is 15 residues. The V gene's germline CDR1 is GTSNPN and CDR2 SVGIG (reference sequence). Trimming cost V 2 bases and J 8 bases, with 19 bases left between them. Written as DNA, the CDR3 is TGTGCCTGGAGTCCTCTGGGAGGGGCGGCTAAGCCCCAGCATTTT. Its translation is CAWSPLGGAAKPQHF.

The rearrangement joins TRBV2 to TRBJ2-5, with TRBD1 matching 8 bases. Germline V gives CDR1 SNHLY, CDR2 FYNNEI. Unmatched junction bases numbered 18, after V lost 1 base and J lost 5 bases. The CDR3 consists of 19 residues. The CDR3 DNA reads TGTGCCAGCAGTGAAGAGCGGCGGTGGGTGCCAGGGGGCCGGGAGACCCAGTACTTC. Translated, it gives CASSEERRWVPGGRETQYF.

The V and J genes are TRBV18 and TRBJ2-7; no clear D. The CDR3 runs 13 residues. Germline V CDR1 and CDR2: KGHSH, LQKENI. V was cut by 5 bases and J by 1 base, with 9 bases left in between. CDR3 in DNA: TGTGCCAGCTCATCCGTGGGTTCCTACGAGCAGTACTTC. This encodes CASSSVGSYEQYF.

The V call is TRBV6-5, the J call TRBJ1-1; TRBD1 agrees at 12 bases. The V segment lost 2 bases and the J segment 9 bases; nucleotides outside the gene matches: 10. The CDR3 totals 16 residues. Germline V CDR1 and CDR2: MNHEY, SVGAGI. The CDR3 spells CASSYEGGQGAWKAFF. The CDR3 DNA follows: TGTGCCAGCAGTTACGAAGGGGGACAGGGGGCTTGGAAAGCTTTCTTT.

This clone was seen a handful of times. The chain uses TRBV5-1 and TRBJ2-3; D perhaps matches TRBD2 (6 bases). The ends were cut back, 6 bases at V and 2 bases at J, with 16 bases in the middle. This CDR3 contains 15 residues. Germline V gene sequence: CDR1 SGHRS, CDR2 YFSETQ. The CDR3, as DNA: TGCGCCAGCACCGTCCGGGGGAGCCCCACAGATACGCAGTATTTT. The encoded protein is CASTVRGSPTDTQYF.